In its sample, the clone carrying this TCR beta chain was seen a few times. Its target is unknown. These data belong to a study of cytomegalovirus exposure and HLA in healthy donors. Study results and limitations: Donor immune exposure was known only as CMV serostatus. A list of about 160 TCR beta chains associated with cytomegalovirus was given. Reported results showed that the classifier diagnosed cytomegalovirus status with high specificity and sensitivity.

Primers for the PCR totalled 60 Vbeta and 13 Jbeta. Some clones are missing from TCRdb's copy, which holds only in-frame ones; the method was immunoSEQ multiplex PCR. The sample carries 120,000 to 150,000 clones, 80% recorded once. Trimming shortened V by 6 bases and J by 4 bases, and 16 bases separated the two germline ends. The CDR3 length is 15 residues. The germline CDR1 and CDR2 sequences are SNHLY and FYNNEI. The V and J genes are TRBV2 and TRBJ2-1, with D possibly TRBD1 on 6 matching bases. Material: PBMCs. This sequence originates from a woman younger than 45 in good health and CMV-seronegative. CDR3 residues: CASRIPTGRYNEQFF. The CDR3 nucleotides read TGTGCCAGCAGGATACCTACAGGGCGGTACAATGAGCAGTTCTTC.